The sequence of this T cell receptor (beta chain) was determined in a study of CD8+ T cells in alopecia areata. Turning to the study itself: Treatment comprised oral tofacitinib, 5 to 10 mg twice daily, in treated patients.

cDNA serving as the sequencing template came from extracted, reverse transcribed RNA. Here immunoSEQ multiplex PCR was the method, and the copy in TCRdb shows in-frame clones only, minus some. The table includes some 100,000 clones, less than 45% detected once. The V and J ends lost 9 bases and 1 base respectively, with 11 bases between them. Germline V CDR1 and CDR2: LNHDA, SQIVND (reference sequence). There are 13 residues in the CDR3. This clone came up a few times. Its antigen is currently unknown. Study-wide points: Lesional scalp exceeded normal scalp in clonality, especially in alopecia totalis/universalis.

Researchers took lesional scalp punch biopsies and peripheral blood from people who were alopecia areata patients. The gene calls are TRBV19 and TRBJ2-3; weak D call: TRBD1 (5 bases). Source material: CD4+ T cells sorted from blood. This clonotype was sampled from a human donor with alopecia areata. CDR3 in amino acids: CASRAVGTDTQYF. Written as DNA, the CDR3 is TGTGCCAGCAGGGCGGTGGGCACAGATACGCAGTATTTT.